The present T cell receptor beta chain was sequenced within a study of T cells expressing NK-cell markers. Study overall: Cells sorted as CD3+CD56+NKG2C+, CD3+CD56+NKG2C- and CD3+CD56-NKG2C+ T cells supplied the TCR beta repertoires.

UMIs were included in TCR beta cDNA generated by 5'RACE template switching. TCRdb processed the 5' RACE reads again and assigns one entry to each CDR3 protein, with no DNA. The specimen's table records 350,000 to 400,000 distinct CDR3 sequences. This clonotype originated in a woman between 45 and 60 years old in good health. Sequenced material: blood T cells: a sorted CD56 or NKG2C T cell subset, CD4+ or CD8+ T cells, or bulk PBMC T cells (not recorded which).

CDR3 protein: CASSPWRSSYNEQFF. The chain recombines TRBV4-1 with TRBJ2-1. This CDR3 has 15 amino acids. Germline lookup yields CDR1 MGHRA and CDR2 YSYEKL.